This T cell receptor (beta chain) comes out of a study of T cell responses to AZD1222 COVID-19 vaccine. General study results and limits: Samples come after the peak T cell response, not at day 14. White British donors predominated, females outnumbered males, and clonal diversity was possibly underestimated.

Trimming left V 5 bases short and J 4 bases short, with 9 bases between. The germline V gene encodes CDR1 SGHRS and CDR2 YFSETQ. The CDR3 spans 12 residues. Generated by immunoSEQ multiplex PCR, the TCRdb table keeps only in-frame clones and is missing some. The sample comprises 90,000 or so clones, approximately 91% of which are singletons, and 2.4% rests with the top ten. The table lists this clone with a count of one. Its specificity is not known. The clonotype comes from an adult in good health. The chain has TRBV5-1 and TRBJ1-1; the D is unclear. Sequencing was performed on peripheral blood, taken on day 0 of AZD1222 vaccination. The DNA for the CDR3 is TGCGCCAGCAGAAAAGGTAGCACTGAAGCTTTCTTT. Its translation: CASRKGSTEAFF.